The entry below gives a single TCR beta chain sequence along with its context. The data originate from a study of shared clonotypes between healthy human individuals. Authors' methods: Junction-only immunoSEQ data arrived without quality scores, meaning filtering differed. Sequenced by immunoSEQ multiplex PCR; TCRdb stores in-frame clones only, minus some. Clone size and V and J calls were adopted from that table, with D and trimming inferred from the DNA. The table lists some 2,500,000 clones, under 95% of them singletons. CDR1 and CDR2 (germline): SGDLS, YYNGEE. This CDR3 comprises 16 residues. Trimming cost V 3 bases and J 4 bases, with 19 bases left between them.

This chain connects TRBV9 to TRBJ1-2, with D possibly being TRBD1 (6 bases). Source material: naive CD4+ T cells from PBMCs. The subset is: CD45RA+ positively selected. The clonotype was recovered from a man in his late teens or twenties in good health. Some clones in this sample may be carry-over from other donors' samples. CDR3 bases: TGTGCCAGCAGCGAGGGGGGGCGCGGGCCCCGCTATGGCTACACCTTC. Encoded protein: CASSEGGRGPRYGYTF.